This T cell receptor (beta chain) was captured in a study of T-cell reconstitution after alpha-beta-depleted transplantation in children. TCRbeta library preparation incorporated unique molecular identifiers. TCRdb re-called the PCR reads with MiXCR, one entry per CDR3 protein. The sample contains hundreds of thousands of distinct CDR3 sequences, approximately 13% of which appear only once. This CDR3 has 13 amino acids. Looked up from germline, CDR1 is SQVTM and CDR2 is ANQGSEA. Trimming cost V 7 bases and J 2 bases, with 14 bases left between them. This clonotype has only a few counts. Its antigen is unknown. Notes on the study in general: About two months after transplant, alpha-beta T cells reportedly came from several hundred expanded graft clones.

Sequenced material: PBMCs, mostly from graft donor cells, taken 360 days after TCRalphabeta/CD19-depleted stem cell transplant. The TCR was taken from a male patient between 10 and 17 years old who had a stem cell transplant for acute myeloid leukemia, so the T cells may come from the graft donor. This chain uses TRBV29-1 with TRBJ1-2, with a possible D match to TRBD1 (5 bases). The CDR3: CSAYRRENYGYTF. As DNA, the CDR3 is TGCAGCGCGTACAGGAGGGAGAACTATGGCTACACCTTC.